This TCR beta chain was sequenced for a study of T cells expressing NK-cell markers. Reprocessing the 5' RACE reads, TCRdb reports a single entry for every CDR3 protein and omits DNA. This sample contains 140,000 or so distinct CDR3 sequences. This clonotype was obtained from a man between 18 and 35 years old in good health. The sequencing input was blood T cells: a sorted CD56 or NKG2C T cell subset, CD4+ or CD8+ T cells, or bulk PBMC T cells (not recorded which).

CDR3: CASSLEGLAGGSTDTQYF. The chain links TRBV13 to TRBJ2-3; the TCRdb D gene call, TRBD2, has no DNA to confirm it. This CDR3 has 18 residues. Germline V gene sequence: CDR1 PRHDT, CDR2 FYEKMQ (reference sequence). Combining the CDR3 with reference TRBV13 and TRBJ2-3 gives the whole variable domain AAGVIQSPRHLIKEKRETATLKCYPIPRHDTVYWYQQGPGQDPQFLISFYEKMQSDKGSIPDRFSAQQFSDYHSELNMSSLELGDSALYFCASSLEGLAGGSTDTQYFGPGTRLTVL.